The clone carrying this T cell receptor (beta chain) has only one observation. This entry belongs to a study of shared T cell receptors in the human thymus. Profiled with immunoSEQ multiplex PCR; TCRdb holds only in-frame clones, not every one. Of hundreds of thousands of clones in the sample, about 89% were seen once. Germline V CDR1 and CDR2: SNHLY, FYNNEI. The V segment lost 6 bases and the J segment 0 bases; nucleotides outside the gene matches: 5. The CDR3 totals 15 residues. These data were also filed under a second study, of human thymus T cells.

The sample was thymocytes. The rearrangement joins TRBV2 to TRBJ2-7; the match to TRBD2 covers 10 bases. The TCR sequence derives from a boy younger than two with a congenital heart defect. CDR3 amino acids: CASSDWTSGSYEQYF. Written as DNA, the CDR3 is TGTGCCAGCAGCGACTGGACTAGCGGCTCCTACGAGCAGTACTTC. Together with reference TRBV2 and TRBJ2-7, the CDR3 gives the full variable domain: EPEVTQTPSHQVTQMGQEVILRCVPISNHLYFYWYRQILGQKVEFLVSFYNNEISEKSEIFDDQFSVERPDGSNFTLKIRSTKLEDSAMYFCASSDWTSGSYEQYFGPGTRLTVT.